A selection of T cell receptor beta chains follows, all from one sample in a study of yellow fever vaccine responses in identical twins. TCRdb re-called the RT-PCR reads with MiXCR, one entry per CDR3 protein. The data contain fewer than 4,500 distinct CDR3 sequences, around 87% of them singletons. The sample in question was T cells from blood (PBMCs), unsorted or a sorted subset (not recorded which), obtained before or after yellow fever vaccination (not recorded which). All receptors come from a woman younger than 35 who received the yellow fever vaccine. The CDR3 runs from the conserved cysteine through the conserved F or W. Each record gives: V gene, J gene, clone size, D gene, CDR3 DNA, CDR3 protein. A D gene is named only where the DNA matches it firmly. Size is omitted from some rows. Given values are once, few, many or a class for expanded clones.

TRBV28	TRBJ2-6	.	.	TGTGCCAGCAGCCCCCGAATCTCTGGGGCCAACGTCCTGACTTTC	CASSPRISGANVLTF
TRBV12-3/TRBV12-4	TRBJ2-3	once	.	TGTGCCAGCAGTTTGGGCGGCCTTAGCACAGATACGCAGTATTTT	CASSLGGLSTDTQYF
TRBV11-1	TRBJ2-1	.	.	TGTGCCAGCAGCTTAGAAGGCTCTGGCTTCATCGCCTACAATGAGCAGTTCTTC	CASSLEGSGFIAYNEQFF
TRBV11-2	TRBJ2-5	.	.	TGTGCCAGCAGCCCTGATATCCTGGGGTTAGAGACCCAGTACTTC	CASSPDILGLETQYF
TRBV11-2	TRBJ2-7	.	TRBD2	TGTGCCAGCAGCGATCCGGGACTAGCATCCCACGAGCAGTACTTC	CASSDPGLASHEQYF
TRBV29-1	TRBJ1-2	.	.	TGCAGCGTCCAGGGGTTCTATGGCTACACCTTC	CSVQGFYGYTF
TRBV6-2/TRBV6-3	TRBJ1-1	.	.	TGTGCCAGCAGGATCGGGCAGAACACTGAAGCTTTCTTT	CASRIGQNTEAFF
TRBV7-9	TRBJ2-5	.	.	TGTGCCAGCAGCTCGTCAGAGACCCAGTACTTC	CASSSSETQYF
TRBV11-2	TRBJ2-5	.	.	TGTGCCAGCAGCTTAGATAGGGGAATGGAGACCCAGTACTTC	CASSLDRGMETQYF
TRBV6-5	TRBJ2-2	.	TRBD1	TGTGCCAGCAGTTCCCAGGGGGCGAGCACCGGGGAGCTGTTTTTT	CASSSQGASTGELFF
TRBV2	TRBJ2-1	once	TRBD1	TGTGCCAGCAGGACAGGGGTGGGGGAGCAGTTCTTC	CASRTGVGEQFF
TRBV6-1	TRBJ2-1	.	TRBD2	TGTGCCAGCAGTGAGAGTCTAGCGGGAGGTAATGAGCAGTTCTTC	CASSESLAGGNEQFF
TRBV7-9	TRBJ2-7	.	.	TGTGCCAGCAGCTTGGCGTTTTCATACGAGCAGTACTTC	CASSLAFSYEQYF
TRBV7-2	TRBJ2-1	once	.	TGTGCCAGCAGCTTAGGACGGAGCAATGAGCAGTTCTTC	CASSLGRSNEQFF
TRBV3-1	TRBJ1-6	.	.	TGTGCCAGCAGCCAAGTGGGGGCCCAAAATTCACCCCTCCACTTT	CASSQVGAQNSPLHF
TRBV12-3/TRBV12-4	TRBJ2-3	once	.	TGTGCCAGCAGTTCAGGACAGTTACCGAATAGTTATGTGGATACGCAGTATTTT	CASSSGQLPNSYVDTQYF
TRBV29-1	TRBJ2-7	.	TRBD2	TGCAGCGTTACCTTCATTGGCAGCGGGGTCCTCTACGAGCAGTACTTC	CSVTFIGSGVLYEQYF
TRBV10-1	TRBJ2-7	once	.	TGCGCCAGCAGTCCCCTGAGAGACTACGAGCAGTACTTC	CASSPLRDYEQYF
TRBV2	TRBJ2-2	.	.	TGTGCCAGCAGTGAAGCGCTGAGCACCGGGGAGCTGTTTTTT	CASSEALSTGELFF
TRBV18	TRBJ2-7	.	.	TGTGCCAGCTCACCGCCGGCTAGCACCTACGAGCAGTACTTC	CASSPPASTYEQYF
TRBV29-1	TRBJ2-7	.	TRBD2	TGCAGCGTTCGATGGGGGAGGGCAGACGAGCAGTACTTC	CSVRWGRADEQYF
TRBV29-1	TRBJ2-3	.	.	TGCAGCGTTGAAAGAGGTGCGGGAAGCACAGATACGCAGTATTTT	CSVERGAGSTDTQYF